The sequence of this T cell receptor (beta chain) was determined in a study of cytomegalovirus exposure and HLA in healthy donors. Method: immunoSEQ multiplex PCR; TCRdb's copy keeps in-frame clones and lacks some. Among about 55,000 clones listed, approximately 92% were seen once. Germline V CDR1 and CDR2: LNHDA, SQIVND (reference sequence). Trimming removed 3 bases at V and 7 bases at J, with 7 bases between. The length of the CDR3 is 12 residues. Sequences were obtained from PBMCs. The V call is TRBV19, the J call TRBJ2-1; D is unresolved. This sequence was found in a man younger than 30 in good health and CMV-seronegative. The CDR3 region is CASSMVRNEQFF. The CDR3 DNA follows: TGTGCCAGTAGTATGGTTCGGAATGAGCAGTTCTTC.